The rows below give T cell receptor beta chains drawn from one sample of a study of CD8 T cells in ankylosing spondylitis. In TCRdb, the 5' RACE reads were re-called with MiXCR into one record per CDR3 protein. This table holds hundreds of thousands of distinct CDR3 sequences, 12% found once. Sequencing used blood, either unsorted or a sorted T cell fraction (not recorded which). Source of these receptors: a male donor with ankylosing spondylitis. Both conserved end residues are part of each CDR3. A D gene is named only where the DNA matches it firmly. Some rows have no size entry. The others give once, few or many, or a class for an expanded clone.

j_gene: TRBJ2-7
abundance: many
v_gene: TRBV18
d_gene: TRBD1
CDR3nt: TGTGCCAGCTCACCATTAGGGACAGATTACGAGCAGTACTTC
CDR3aa: CASSPLGTDYEQYF

j_gene: TRBJ2-5
abundance: many
v_gene: TRBV10-3
d_gene: TRBD2
CDR3nt: TGTGCCATCAGTGAGTCCCTAGCGGGGGGACAAGAGACCCAGTACTTC
CDR3aa: CAISESLAGGQETQYF

j_gene: TRBJ1-2
abundance: NA
v_gene: TRBV20-1
d_gene: NA
CDR3nt: TGCAGTGCTAGAATGGTTCCGGGCTGGGGCTACACCTTC
CDR3aa: CSARMVPGWGYTF

j_gene: TRBJ2-7
abundance: few
v_gene: TRBV2
d_gene: NA
CDR3nt: TGTGCCAGCAGTGGTAAAGGAAAGGGGTTCTCCTACGAGCAGTACTTC
CDR3aa: CASSGKGKGFSYEQYF

j_gene: TRBJ2-7
abundance: many
v_gene: TRBV20-1
d_gene: TRBD2
CDR3nt: TGCAGTGCTACCGCCGGGACTAGGGAAACCGAGCAGTACTTC
CDR3aa: CSATAGTRETEQYF

j_gene: TRBJ2-7
abundance: few
v_gene: TRBV20-1
d_gene: NA
CDR3nt: TGCAGTGCTAGTCGGAGGCTTTTCTCCCCCGAGCAGTACTTC
CDR3aa: CSASRRLFSPEQYF

j_gene: TRBJ2-7
abundance: few
v_gene: TRBV5-1
d_gene: NA
CDR3nt: TGCGCCAGCAGCCCCAGGACACGGACCACCTACGAGCAGTACTTC
CDR3aa: CASSPRTRTTYEQYF

j_gene: TRBJ2-3
abundance: NA
v_gene: TRBV25-1
d_gene: NA
CDR3nt: TGTGCCAGCAGTGTGGCAGGAAGGACAGATACGCAGTATTTT
CDR3aa: CASSVAGRTDTQYF

j_gene: TRBJ1-5
abundance: few
v_gene: TRBV6-5
d_gene: NA
CDR3nt: TGTGCCAGCAGTTACAGAATGCCCGGGTTCGGCGAGGGGCGCAATCAGCCCCAGCATTTT
CDR3aa: CASSYRMPGFGEGRNQPQHF

j_gene: TRBJ1-2
abundance: few
v_gene: TRBV18
d_gene: NA
CDR3nt: TGTGCCAGCTCACCACCGGAAAACTATGGCTACACCTTC
CDR3aa: CASSPPENYGYTF

j_gene: TRBJ2-5
abundance: NA
v_gene: TRBV18
d_gene: TRBD2
CDR3nt: TGTGCCAGCTCACCACTAAGGACTAGCGGGATTGGGACCCAGTACTTC
CDR3aa: CASSPLRTSGIGTQYF

j_gene: TRBJ2-2
abundance: few
v_gene: TRBV12-5
d_gene: NA
CDR3nt: TGTGCTAGTGGTTTGCCCTCAGGAGGGGAGCTGTTTTTT
CDR3aa: CASGLPSGGELFF

j_gene: TRBJ1-1
abundance: few
v_gene: TRBV20-1
d_gene: NA
CDR3nt: TGCAGTGCTAATGTAGAGAACACTGAAGCTTTCTTT
CDR3aa: CSANVENTEAFF

j_gene: TRBJ1-2
abundance: NA
v_gene: TRBV29-1
d_gene: NA
CDR3nt: TGCAGCGTTGTCACGTATGGCTACACCTTC
CDR3aa: CSVVTYGYTF

j_gene: TRBJ2-7
abundance: NA
v_gene: TRBV5-1
d_gene: NA
CDR3nt: TGCGCCAGCGGTCGTGCCAGGGAATCGGGTTCCTACGAGCAGTACTTC
CDR3aa: CASGRARESGSYEQYF

j_gene: TRBJ2-7
abundance: NA
v_gene: TRBV10-3
d_gene: TRBD2
CDR3nt: TGTGCCATCAGAACGAGCGGGGAGGGGCCCCACGAGCAGTACTTC
CDR3aa: CAIRTSGEGPHEQYF

j_gene: TRBJ2-2
abundance: few
v_gene: TRBV10-3
d_gene: TRBD2
CDR3nt: TGTGCCATCAGTGTAGCGGGAGTAGGCGGGGAGCTGTTTTTT
CDR3aa: CAISVAGVGGELFF

j_gene: TRBJ2-1
abundance: few
v_gene: TRBV11-2
d_gene: NA
CDR3nt: TGTGCCAGCAGCTTTTTATCCCTAGCTGGAGTTGGTCTATCCTACAATGAGCAGTTCTTC
CDR3aa: CASSFLSLAGVGLSYNEQFF

j_gene: TRBJ2-1
abundance: NA
v_gene: TRBV27
d_gene: TRBD1
CDR3nt: TGTGCCAGCAGTAACACAGGGGGTCCCTCCTACAATGAGCAGTTCTTC
CDR3aa: CASSNTGGPSYNEQFF

j_gene: TRBJ2-3
abundance: many
v_gene: TRBV2
d_gene: NA
CDR3nt: TGTGCCAGCGGGGGCCCGTTTACAGATACGCAGTATTTT
CDR3aa: CASGGPFTDTQYF

j_gene: TRBJ2-5
abundance: NA
v_gene: TRBV20-1
d_gene: TRBD1
CDR3nt: TGCAGTGCTACGATCGCTACAGGGGGAAACTGGGAGACCCAGTACTTC
CDR3aa: CSATIATGGNWETQYF

j_gene: TRBJ2-3
abundance: many
v_gene: TRBV6-1
d_gene: TRBD2
CDR3nt: TGTGCCAGCAGAACCCCGGGAGGCGGAGATACGCAGTATTTT
CDR3aa: CASRTPGGGDTQYF

j_gene: TRBJ2-7
abundance: few
v_gene: TRBV10-2
d_gene: NA
CDR3nt: TGCGCCAGCAGTGACTTCTACGAGCAGTACTTC
CDR3aa: CASSDFYEQYF

j_gene: TRBJ1-1
abundance: many
v_gene: TRBV6-5
d_gene: NA
CDR3nt: TGTGCCAGCAGTTACCAGCGGGCTATGAACACTGAAGCTTTCTTT
CDR3aa: CASSYQRAMNTEAFF

j_gene: TRBJ1-1
abundance: NA
v_gene: TRBV5-1
d_gene: TRBD1
CDR3nt: TGCGCCAGCAGCTCCTTCGGACAGGGAAACACTGAAGCTTTCTTT
CDR3aa: CASSSFGQGNTEAFF

j_gene: TRBJ2-5
abundance: NA
v_gene: TRBV6-5
d_gene: TRBD2
CDR3nt: TGTGCCAGCAGTTACCCACCCGGGACTAGCGGACAAGAGACCCAGTACTTC
CDR3aa: CASSYPPGTSGQETQYF

j_gene: TRBJ1-2
abundance: few
v_gene: TRBV16
d_gene: NA
CDR3nt: TGTGCCAGCAGCCAATGGGGGGGGCCGAACTATGGCTACACCTTC
CDR3aa: CASSQWGGPNYGYTF

j_gene: TRBJ1-1
abundance: few
v_gene: TRBV4-1
d_gene: NA
CDR3nt: TGCGCCAGCAGCCGACCGGGACCCCTTTATGAAGCTTTCTTT
CDR3aa: CASSRPGPLYEAFF

j_gene: TRBJ2-1
abundance: few
v_gene: TRBV5-4
d_gene: NA
CDR3nt: TGTGCCAGCAGCTTGTTAATAGCGGACTACAATGAGCAGTTCTTC
CDR3aa: CASSLLIADYNEQFF

j_gene: TRBJ2-7
abundance: many
v_gene: TRBV12-3/TRBV12-4
d_gene: NA
CDR3nt: TGTGCCAGCAGTTCGACAGGCGTGCCTACCTACGAGCAGTACTTC
CDR3aa: CASSSTGVPTYEQYF

j_gene: TRBJ2-5
abundance: few
v_gene: TRBV28
d_gene: TRBD1
CDR3nt: TGTGCCAGCAGTTTAGGAGGTTGGCCAGGGGGCATGGAGACCCAGTACTTC
CDR3aa: CASSLGGWPGGMETQYF

j_gene: TRBJ1-5
abundance: few
v_gene: TRBV18
d_gene: TRBD1
CDR3nt: TGTGCCAGCTCATGGGGGACAGGGGGCGTTCAGCCCCAGCATTTT
CDR3aa: CASSWGTGGVQPQHF

j_gene: TRBJ1-5
abundance: once
v_gene: TRBV25-1
d_gene: NA
CDR3nt: TGTGCCAGCAGTGAATCGGGGGGGGTTAGCAATCAGCCCCAGCATTTT
CDR3aa: CASSESGGVSNQPQHF

j_gene: TRBJ2-2
abundance: NA
v_gene: TRBV4-3
d_gene: TRBD2
CDR3nt: TGCGCCAGCAGCCAAGAGTCCCTAGCGGGAGGGAACACCGGGGAGCTGTTTTTT
CDR3aa: CASSQESLAGGNTGELFF

j_gene: TRBJ1-2
abundance: NA
v_gene: TRBV9
d_gene: NA
CDR3nt: TGTGCCAGCAGCGCCCCAGCGACGGAGAACTATGGCTACACCTTC
CDR3aa: CASSAPATENYGYTF

j_gene: TRBJ2-1
abundance: NA
v_gene: TRBV7-9
d_gene: TRBD2
CDR3nt: TGTGCCAGCAGCTCACCGGGACTAGCGGGAGTGTATGAGCAGTTCTTC
CDR3aa: CASSSPGLAGVYEQFF

j_gene: TRBJ2-1
abundance: few
v_gene: TRBV9
d_gene: NA
CDR3nt: TGTGCCAGCAACAATCTAGCAAATGAGCAGTTCTTC
CDR3aa: CASNNLANEQFF

j_gene: TRBJ2-3
abundance: few
v_gene: TRBV9
d_gene: TRBD2
CDR3nt: TGTGCCAGCAGCGTAGAGGCGGGAGGCTTTACTGCAGATACGCAGTATTTT
CDR3aa: CASSVEAGGFTADTQYF

j_gene: TRBJ2-2
abundance: NA
v_gene: TRBV11-2
d_gene: NA
CDR3nt: TGTGCCAGCAGTCTGAGACAGTCCGGGGAGCTGTTTTTT
CDR3aa: CASSLRQSGELFF

j_gene: TRBJ1-2
abundance: many
v_gene: TRBV29-1
d_gene: NA
CDR3nt: TGCAGCGTTGAAGCCAAAGATGGCTACACCTTC
CDR3aa: CSVEAKDGYTF

j_gene: TRBJ2-7
abundance: NA
v_gene: TRBV7-2
d_gene: NA
CDR3nt: TGTGCCAGCAGCTCCGGTTGGACCCTCGAGCAGTACTTC
CDR3aa: CASSSGWTLEQYF

j_gene: TRBJ2-5
abundance: few
v_gene: TRBV5-1
d_gene: NA
CDR3nt: TGCGCCAGCAGCCGGGACACGGCGGAGACCCAGTACTTC
CDR3aa: CASSRDTAETQYF

j_gene: TRBJ2-7
abundance: few
v_gene: TRBV6-5
d_gene: NA
CDR3nt: TGTGCCAGCAGTTACCTAACAGGGGAGGGCGAGCAGTACTTC
CDR3aa: CASSYLTGEGEQYF

j_gene: TRBJ1-2
abundance: NA
v_gene: TRBV12-3/TRBV12-4
d_gene: NA
CDR3nt: TGTGCCAGCAGACCCAGCAGAGCGGGGGGCTACACCTTC
CDR3aa: CASRPSRAGGYTF

j_gene: TRBJ1-4
abundance: few
v_gene: TRBV7-3
d_gene: TRBD1
CDR3nt: TGTGCCAGCAGCCCCTCCGGGACAGGGGGCGAAAAACTGTTTTTT
CDR3aa: CASSPSGTGGEKLFF

j_gene: TRBJ2-7
abundance: NA
v_gene: TRBV5-1
d_gene: TRBD1
CDR3nt: TGCGCCAGCAGCTCAAGGGCCGGGGACAGTGAGCAGTACTTC
CDR3aa: CASSSRAGDSEQYF

j_gene: TRBJ2-6
abundance: few
v_gene: TRBV20-1
d_gene: TRBD1
CDR3nt: TGCAGTGCTCGGACAGGCTCTGGGGCCAACGTCCTGACTTTC
CDR3aa: CSARTGSGANVLTF

j_gene: TRBJ1-5
abundance: many
v_gene: TRBV7-2
d_gene: NA
CDR3nt: TGTGCCAGCAGCTTAGTAGGAGGGATGAGCAATCAGCCCCAGCATTTT
CDR3aa: CASSLVGGMSNQPQHF

j_gene: TRBJ2-1
abundance: NA
v_gene: TRBV4-3
d_gene: TRBD1
CDR3nt: TGCGCCAGCAGCCATGACGCTATTTACAGGGGTGAGCAGTTCTTC
CDR3aa: CASSHDAIYRGEQFF

j_gene: TRBJ2-5
abundance: NA
v_gene: TRBV5-1
d_gene: TRBD2
CDR3nt: TGCGCCAGCAGCTTCCTGACTAGCGCCCAAGAGACCCAGTACTTC
CDR3aa: CASSFLTSAQETQYF

j_gene: TRBJ2-7
abundance: few
v_gene: TRBV30
d_gene: NA
CDR3nt: TGTGCCTGGAGGGGAATCAGGGGCGAGCAGTACTTC
CDR3aa: CAWRGIRGEQYF

j_gene: TRBJ1-3
abundance: NA
v_gene: TRBV4-2
d_gene: TRBD1
CDR3nt: TGTGCCAGCAGCCAAGTGGGGACAGAATACCCCTCTGGAAACACCATATATTTT
CDR3aa: CASSQVGTEYPSGNTIYF

j_gene: TRBJ1-1
abundance: many
v_gene: TRBV4-3
d_gene: NA
CDR3nt: TGCGCCAGCAGCCTGCAAGGGGGGGGCCGGGGGACTGAAGCTTTCTTT
CDR3aa: CASSLQGGGRGTEAFF

j_gene: TRBJ2-7
abundance: NA
v_gene: TRBV12-3/TRBV12-4
d_gene: NA
CDR3nt: TGTGCCAGCACCTTAAGGTGGTCAGGGAGCTCCTACGAGCAGTACTTC
CDR3aa: CASTLRWSGSSYEQYF